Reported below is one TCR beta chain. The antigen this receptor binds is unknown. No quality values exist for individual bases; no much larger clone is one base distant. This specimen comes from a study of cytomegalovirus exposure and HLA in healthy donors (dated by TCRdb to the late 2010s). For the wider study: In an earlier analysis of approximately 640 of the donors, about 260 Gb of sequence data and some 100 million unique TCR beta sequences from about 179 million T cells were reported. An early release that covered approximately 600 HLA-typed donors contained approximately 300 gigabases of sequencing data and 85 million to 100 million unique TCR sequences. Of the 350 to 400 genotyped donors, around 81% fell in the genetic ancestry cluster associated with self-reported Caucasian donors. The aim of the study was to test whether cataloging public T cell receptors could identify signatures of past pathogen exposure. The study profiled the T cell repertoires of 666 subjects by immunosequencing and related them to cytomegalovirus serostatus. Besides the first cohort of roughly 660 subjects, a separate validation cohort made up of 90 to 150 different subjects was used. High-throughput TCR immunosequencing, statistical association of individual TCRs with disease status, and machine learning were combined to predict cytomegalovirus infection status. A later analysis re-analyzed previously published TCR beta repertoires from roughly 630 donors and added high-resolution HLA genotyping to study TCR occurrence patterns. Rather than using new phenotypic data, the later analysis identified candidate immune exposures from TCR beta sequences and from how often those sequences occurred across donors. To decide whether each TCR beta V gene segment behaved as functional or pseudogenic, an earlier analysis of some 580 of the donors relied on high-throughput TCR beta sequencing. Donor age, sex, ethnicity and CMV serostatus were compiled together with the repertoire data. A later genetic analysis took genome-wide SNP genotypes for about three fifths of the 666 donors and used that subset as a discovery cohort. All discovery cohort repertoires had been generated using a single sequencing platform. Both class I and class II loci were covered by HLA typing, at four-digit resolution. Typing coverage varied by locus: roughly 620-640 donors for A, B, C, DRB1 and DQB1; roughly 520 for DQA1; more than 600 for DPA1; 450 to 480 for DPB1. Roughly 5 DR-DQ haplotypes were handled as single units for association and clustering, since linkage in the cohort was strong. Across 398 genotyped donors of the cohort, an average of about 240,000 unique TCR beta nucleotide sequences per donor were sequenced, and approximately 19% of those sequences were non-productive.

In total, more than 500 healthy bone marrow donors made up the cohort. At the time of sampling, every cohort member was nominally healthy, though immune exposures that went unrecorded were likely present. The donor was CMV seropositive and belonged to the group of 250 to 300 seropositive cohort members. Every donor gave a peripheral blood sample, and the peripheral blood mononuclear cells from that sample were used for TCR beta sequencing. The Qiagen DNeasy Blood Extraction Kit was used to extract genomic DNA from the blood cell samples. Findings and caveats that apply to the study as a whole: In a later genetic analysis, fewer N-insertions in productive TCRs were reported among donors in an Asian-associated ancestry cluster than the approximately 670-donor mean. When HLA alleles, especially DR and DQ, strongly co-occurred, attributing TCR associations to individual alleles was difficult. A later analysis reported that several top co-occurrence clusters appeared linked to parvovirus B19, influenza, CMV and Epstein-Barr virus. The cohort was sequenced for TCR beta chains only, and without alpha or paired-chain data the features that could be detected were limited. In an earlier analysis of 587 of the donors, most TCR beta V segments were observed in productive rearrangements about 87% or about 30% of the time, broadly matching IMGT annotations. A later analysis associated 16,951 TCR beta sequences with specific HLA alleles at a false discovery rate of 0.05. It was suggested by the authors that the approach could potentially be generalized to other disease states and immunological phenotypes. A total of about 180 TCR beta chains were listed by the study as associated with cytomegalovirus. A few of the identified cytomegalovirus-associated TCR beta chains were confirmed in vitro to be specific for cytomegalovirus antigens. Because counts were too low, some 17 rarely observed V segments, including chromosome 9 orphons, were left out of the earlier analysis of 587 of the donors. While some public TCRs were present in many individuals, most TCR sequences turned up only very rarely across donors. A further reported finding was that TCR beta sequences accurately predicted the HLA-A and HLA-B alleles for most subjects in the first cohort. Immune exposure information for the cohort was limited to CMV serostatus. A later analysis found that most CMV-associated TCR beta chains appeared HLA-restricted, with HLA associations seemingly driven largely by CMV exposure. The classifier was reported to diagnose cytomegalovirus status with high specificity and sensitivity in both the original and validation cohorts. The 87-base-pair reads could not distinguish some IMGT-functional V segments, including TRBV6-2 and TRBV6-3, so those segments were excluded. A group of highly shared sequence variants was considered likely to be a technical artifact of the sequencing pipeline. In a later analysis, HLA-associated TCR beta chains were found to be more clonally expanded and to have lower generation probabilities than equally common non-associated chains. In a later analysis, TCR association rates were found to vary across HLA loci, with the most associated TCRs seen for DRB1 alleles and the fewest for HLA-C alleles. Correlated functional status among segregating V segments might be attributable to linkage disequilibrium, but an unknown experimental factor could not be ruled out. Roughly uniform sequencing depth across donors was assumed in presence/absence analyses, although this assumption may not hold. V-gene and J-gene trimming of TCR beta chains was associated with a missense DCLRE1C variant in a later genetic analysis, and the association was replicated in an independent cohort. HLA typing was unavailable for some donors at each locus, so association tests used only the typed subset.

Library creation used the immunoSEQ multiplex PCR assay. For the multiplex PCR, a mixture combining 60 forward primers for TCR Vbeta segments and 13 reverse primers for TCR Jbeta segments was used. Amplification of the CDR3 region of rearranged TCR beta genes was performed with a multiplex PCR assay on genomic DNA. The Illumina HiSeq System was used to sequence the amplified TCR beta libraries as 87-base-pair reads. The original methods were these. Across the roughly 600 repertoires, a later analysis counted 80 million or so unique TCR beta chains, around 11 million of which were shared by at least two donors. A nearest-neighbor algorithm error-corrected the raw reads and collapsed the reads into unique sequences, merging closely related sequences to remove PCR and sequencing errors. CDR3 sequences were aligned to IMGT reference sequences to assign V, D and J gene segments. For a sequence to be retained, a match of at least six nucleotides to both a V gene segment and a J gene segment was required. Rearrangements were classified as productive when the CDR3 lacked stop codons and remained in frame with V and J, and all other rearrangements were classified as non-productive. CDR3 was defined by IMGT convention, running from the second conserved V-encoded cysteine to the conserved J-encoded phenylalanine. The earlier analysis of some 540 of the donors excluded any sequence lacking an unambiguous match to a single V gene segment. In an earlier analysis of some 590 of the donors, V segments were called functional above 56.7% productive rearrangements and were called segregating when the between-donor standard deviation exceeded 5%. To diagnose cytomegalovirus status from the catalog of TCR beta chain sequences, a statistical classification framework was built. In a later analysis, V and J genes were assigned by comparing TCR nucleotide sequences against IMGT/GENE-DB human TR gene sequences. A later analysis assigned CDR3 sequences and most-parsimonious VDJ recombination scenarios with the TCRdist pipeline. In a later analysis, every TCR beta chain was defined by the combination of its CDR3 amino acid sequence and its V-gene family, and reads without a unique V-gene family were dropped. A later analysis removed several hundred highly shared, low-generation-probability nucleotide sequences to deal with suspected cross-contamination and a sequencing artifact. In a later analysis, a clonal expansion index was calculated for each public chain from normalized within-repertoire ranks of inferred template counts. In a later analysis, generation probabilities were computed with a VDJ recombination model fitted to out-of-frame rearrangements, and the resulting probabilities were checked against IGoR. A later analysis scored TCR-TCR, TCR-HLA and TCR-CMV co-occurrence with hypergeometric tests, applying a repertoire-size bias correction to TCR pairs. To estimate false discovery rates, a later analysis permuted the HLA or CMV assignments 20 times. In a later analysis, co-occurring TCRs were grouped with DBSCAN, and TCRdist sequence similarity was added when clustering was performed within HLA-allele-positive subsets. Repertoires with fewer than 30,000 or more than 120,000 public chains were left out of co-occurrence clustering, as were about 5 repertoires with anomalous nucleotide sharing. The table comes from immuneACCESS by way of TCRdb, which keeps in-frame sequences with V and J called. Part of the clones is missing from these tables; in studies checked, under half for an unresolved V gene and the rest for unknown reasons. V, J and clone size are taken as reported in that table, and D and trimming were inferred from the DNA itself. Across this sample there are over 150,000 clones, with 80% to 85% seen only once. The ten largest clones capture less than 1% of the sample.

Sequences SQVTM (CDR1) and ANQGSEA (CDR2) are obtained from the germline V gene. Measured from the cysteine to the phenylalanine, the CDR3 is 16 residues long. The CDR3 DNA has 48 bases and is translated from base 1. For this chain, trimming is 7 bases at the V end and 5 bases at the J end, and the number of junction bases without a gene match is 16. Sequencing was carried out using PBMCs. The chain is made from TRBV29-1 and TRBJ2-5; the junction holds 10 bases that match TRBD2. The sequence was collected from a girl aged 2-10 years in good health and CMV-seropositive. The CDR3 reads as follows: CSAFGLAGDLGETQYF. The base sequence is TGCAGCGCCTTCGGGCTAGCGGGAGATTTAGGGGAGACCCAGTACTTC. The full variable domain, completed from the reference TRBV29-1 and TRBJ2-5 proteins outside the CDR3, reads SAVISQKPSRDICQRGTSLTIQCQVDSQVTMMFWYRQQPGQSLTLIATANQGSEATYESGFVIDKFPISRPNLTFSTLTVSNMSPEDSSIYLCSAFGLAGDLGETQYFGPGTRLLVL.